One sample yielded the 4 T cell receptor beta chains listed below, sequenced in a study of T cell responses to AZD1222 COVID-19 vaccine. The protocol was immunoSEQ multiplex PCR, while the TCRdb copy is restricted to in-frame clones and leaves out a portion. The sample yields some 58,000 clones, approximately 80% seen once. This specimen was peripheral blood, taken 28 days after the second AZD1222 dose. These receptors all come from an adult who received the AZD1222 COVID-19 vaccine.

J is TRBJ2-7 and V is TRBV3-1 (or the pseudogene TRBV3-2); D ambiguous. The germline V gene encodes CDR1 LGHDT and CDR2 YNNKEL (reference sequence). The CDR3 totals 11 residues. In DNA, the CDR3 is TGTGCCAGCAGCCATAAAGGTCGGGTTTTCGTC. It is translated as CASSHKGRVFV.

This chain links TRBV6-6 with TRBJ1-1; unclear D gene. CDR3 length: 15 amino acids. Germline CDR1 reads MNHNY; CDR2 reads SVGAGI (reference sequence). V was clipped by 2 bases and J by 1 base, with 11 bases between them. The CDR3 nucleotides read TGTGCCAGCAGTTACCTGGGGAGAGCGAACACTGAAGCTTTCTTT. It yields the protein CASSYLGRANTEAFF.

Relative to its sample, this clone is medium-sized. The V call is TRBV25-1, the J call TRBJ1-6; D may be TRBD1 (5 bases). V lost 7 bases and J lost 9, with 13 bases in between. Germline V gene sequence: CDR1 MGHDK, CDR2 SYGVNS. CDR3 size: 13 residues. CDR3 residues: CASTEGLSSPLHF. CDR3 bases: TGTGCCAGCACCGAGGGGCTTTCTTCACCCCTCCACTTT.

The chain joins TRBV5-6 to TRBJ1-2; 7 nucleotides match TRBD1. The germline gives CDR1 SGHDT, CDR2 YYEEEE. After removal of 5 bases from V and 6 bases from J, the junction contained 10 bases not matched to a gene. The CDR3 loop spans 14 amino acids. The CDR3 nucleotides read TGTGCCAGCAGACCATCAGGGGGTGGTGATGGCTACACCTTC. Translation: CASRPSGGGDGYTF.